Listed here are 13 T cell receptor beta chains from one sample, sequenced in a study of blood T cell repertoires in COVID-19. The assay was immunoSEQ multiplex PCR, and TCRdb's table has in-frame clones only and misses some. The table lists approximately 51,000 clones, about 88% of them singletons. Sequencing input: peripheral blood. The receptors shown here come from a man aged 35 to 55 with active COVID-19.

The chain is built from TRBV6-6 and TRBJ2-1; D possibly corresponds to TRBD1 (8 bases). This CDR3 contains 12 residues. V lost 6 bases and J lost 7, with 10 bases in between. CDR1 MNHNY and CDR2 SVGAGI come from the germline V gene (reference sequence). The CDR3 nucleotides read TGTGCCAGCAGACAGGGGGGGAATGAGCAGTTCTTC. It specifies CASRQGGNEQFF.

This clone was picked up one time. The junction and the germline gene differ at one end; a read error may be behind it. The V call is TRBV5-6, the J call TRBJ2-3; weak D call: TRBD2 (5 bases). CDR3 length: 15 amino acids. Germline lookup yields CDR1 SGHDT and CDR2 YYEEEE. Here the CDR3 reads CASSLLQPSRDTQYF. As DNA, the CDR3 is TGTGCCAGCAGCTTGTTACAGCCTAGCAGAGATACGCAGTATTTT.

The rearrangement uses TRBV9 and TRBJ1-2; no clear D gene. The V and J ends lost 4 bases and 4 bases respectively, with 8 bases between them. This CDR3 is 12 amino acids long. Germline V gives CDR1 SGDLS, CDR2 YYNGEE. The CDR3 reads CASSPAGYGYTF. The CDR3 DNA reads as TGTGCCAGCAGCCCCGCGGGCTATGGCTACACCTTC. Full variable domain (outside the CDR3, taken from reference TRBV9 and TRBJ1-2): DSGVTQTPKHLITATGQRVTLRCSPRSGDLSVYWYQQSLDQGLQFLIQYYNGEERAKGNILERFSAQQFPDLHSELNLSSLELGDSALYFCASSPAGYGYTFGSGTRLTVV.

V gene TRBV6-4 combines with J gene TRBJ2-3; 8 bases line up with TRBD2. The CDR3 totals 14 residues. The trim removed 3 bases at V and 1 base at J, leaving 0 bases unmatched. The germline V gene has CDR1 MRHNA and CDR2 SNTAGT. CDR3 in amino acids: CASSEAGGTDTQYF. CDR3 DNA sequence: TGTGCCAGCAGTGAAGCGGGAGGCACAGATACGCAGTATTTT.

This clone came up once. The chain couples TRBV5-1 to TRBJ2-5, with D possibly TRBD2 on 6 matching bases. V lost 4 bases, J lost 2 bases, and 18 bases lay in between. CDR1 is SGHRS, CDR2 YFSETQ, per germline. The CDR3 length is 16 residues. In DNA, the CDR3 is TGCGCCAGCAGCCGGGGCGCGGGGAGGTCACAAGAGACCCAGTACTTC. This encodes CASSRGAGRSQETQYF.

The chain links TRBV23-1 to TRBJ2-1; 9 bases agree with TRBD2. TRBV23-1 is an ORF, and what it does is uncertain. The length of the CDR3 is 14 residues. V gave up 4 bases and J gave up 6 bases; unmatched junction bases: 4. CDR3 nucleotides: TGCGCCAGCAGTCGACTAGCGGTTGGCAATGAGCAGTTCTTC. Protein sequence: CASSRLAVGNEQFF.

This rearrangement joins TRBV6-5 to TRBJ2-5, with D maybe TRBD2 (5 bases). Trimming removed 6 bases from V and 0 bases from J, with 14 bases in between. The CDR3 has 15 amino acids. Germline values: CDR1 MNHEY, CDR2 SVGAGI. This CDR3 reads CASSGGRRDQETQYF. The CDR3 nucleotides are TGTGCCAGCAGCGGCGGACGGCGGGACCAAGAGACCCAGTACTTC.

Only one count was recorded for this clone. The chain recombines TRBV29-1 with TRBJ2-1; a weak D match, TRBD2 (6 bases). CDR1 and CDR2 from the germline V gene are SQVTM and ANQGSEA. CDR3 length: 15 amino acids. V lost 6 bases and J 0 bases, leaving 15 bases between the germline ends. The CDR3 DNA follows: TGCAGCGTGGGCGCGGGGACTGCCTCCTACAATGAGCAGTTCTTC. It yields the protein CSVGAGTASYNEQFF.

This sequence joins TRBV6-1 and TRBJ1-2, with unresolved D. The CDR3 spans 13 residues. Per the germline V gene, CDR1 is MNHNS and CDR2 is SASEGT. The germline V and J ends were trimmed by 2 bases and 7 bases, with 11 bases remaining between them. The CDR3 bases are TGTGCCAGCAGTGAACCCGCCCTCGGTGGCTACACCTTC. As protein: CASSEPALGGYTF.

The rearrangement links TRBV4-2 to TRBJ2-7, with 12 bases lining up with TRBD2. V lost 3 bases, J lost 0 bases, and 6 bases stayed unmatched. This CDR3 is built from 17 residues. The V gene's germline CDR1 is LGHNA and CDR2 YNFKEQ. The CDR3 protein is CASSQVATSGSSYEQYF. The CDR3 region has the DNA TGTGCCAGCAGCCAGGTGGCGACTAGCGGGAGCTCCTACGAGCAGTACTTC.

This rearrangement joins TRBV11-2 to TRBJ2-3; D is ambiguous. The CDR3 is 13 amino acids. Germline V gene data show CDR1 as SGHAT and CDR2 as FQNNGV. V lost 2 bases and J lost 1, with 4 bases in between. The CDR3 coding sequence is TGTGCCAGCAGCTTACCGGGCACAGATACGCAGTATTTT. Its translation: CASSLPGTDTQYF.

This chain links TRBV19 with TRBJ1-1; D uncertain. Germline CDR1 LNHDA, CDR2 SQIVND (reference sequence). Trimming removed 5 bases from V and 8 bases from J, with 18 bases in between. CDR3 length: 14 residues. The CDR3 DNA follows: TGTGCCAGTAGTCCAACGGGTTCGCGGATAGAAGCTTTCTTT. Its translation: CASSPTGSRIEAFF.

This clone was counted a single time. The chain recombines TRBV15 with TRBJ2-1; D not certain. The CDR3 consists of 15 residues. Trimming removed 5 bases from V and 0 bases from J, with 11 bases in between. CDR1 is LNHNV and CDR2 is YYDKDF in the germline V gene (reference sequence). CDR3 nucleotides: TGTGCCACCAGCCCTTGGAGCGCCTCCTACAATGAGCAGTTCTTC. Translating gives CATSPWSASYNEQFF.